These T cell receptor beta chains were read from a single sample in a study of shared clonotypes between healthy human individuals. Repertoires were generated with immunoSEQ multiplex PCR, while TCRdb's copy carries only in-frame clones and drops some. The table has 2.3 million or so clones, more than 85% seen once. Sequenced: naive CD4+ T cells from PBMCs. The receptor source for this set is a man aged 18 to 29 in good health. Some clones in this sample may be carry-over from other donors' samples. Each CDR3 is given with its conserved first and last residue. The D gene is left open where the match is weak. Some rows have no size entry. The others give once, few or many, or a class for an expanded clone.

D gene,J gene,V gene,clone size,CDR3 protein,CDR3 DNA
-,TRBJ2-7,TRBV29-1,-,CSVGSGLPYEQYF,TGCAGCGTTGGCTCAGGACTTCCCTACGAGCAGTACTTC
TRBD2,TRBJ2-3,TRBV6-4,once,CASSVAGGRGDTQYF,TGTGCCAGCAGTGTGGCCGGCGGGAGGGGTGATACGCAGTATTTT
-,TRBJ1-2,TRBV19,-,CASTGTVYGGYTF,TGTGCCAGTACAGGGACTGTCTATGGCGGCTACACCTTC
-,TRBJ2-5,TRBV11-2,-,CASSLVARSQETQYF,TGTGCCAGCAGCTTAGTAGCTAGAAGCCAAGAGACCCAGTACTTC
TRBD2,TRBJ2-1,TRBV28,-,CASSSLAGGVNEQFF,TGTGCCAGCAGCTCCCTAGCGGGAGGGGTCAATGAGCAGTTCTTC
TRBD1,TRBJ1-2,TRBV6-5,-,CASSFLDRVGGYTF,TGTGCCAGCAGTTTTCTAGACAGGGTGGGCGGCTACACCTTC
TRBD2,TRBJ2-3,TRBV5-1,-,CASSLPAGGFSTDTQYF,TGCGCCAGCAGCTTACCAGCGGGGGGCTTTAGCACAGATACGCAGTATTTT
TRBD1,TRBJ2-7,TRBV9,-,CASSAGTGVAYEQYF,TGTGCCAGCAGCGCCGGGACAGGGGTCGCCTACGAGCAGTACTTC
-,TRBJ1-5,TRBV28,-,CASRLMAGANQPQHF,TGTGCCAGCAGGTTGATGGCAGGGGCAAATCAGCCCCAGCATTTT
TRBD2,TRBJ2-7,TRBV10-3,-,CAISESKRGSYEQYF,TGTGCCATCAGTGAGTCTAAGCGGGGGTCCTACGAGCAGTACTTC
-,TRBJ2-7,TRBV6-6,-,CASTIVGNEQYF,TGTGCCAGCACAATAGTCGGGAATGAGCAGTACTTC